This T cell receptor beta chain was sequenced in a study of early T cells in non-severe SARS-CoV-2 infection. Looking at the study overall: With bulk RNA from unsorted whole blood as input, sequencing yielded unpaired chains. Study-wide points: In VDJdb matching, anti-spike CD8 responses were favored while private and CD4 specificities went missing.

Germline V gene lookup returns CDR1 GTSNPN and CDR2 SVGIG (reference sequence). V was shortened by 6 bases and J by 6 bases, with 12 bases between the two germline ends. The CDR3 consists of 12 residues. Individual cDNA molecules were tagged with unique molecular identifiers, the study reported. TCRdb reprocessed the 5' RACE reads via MiXCR and lists one record per CDR3 protein. The profile shows under 35,000 distinct CDR3 sequences, about 10% of them singletons. This clonotype was found many times. The target antigen is unknown. The source is an adult who was a healthcare worker with PCR-confirmed SARS-CoV-2 infection or an uninfected control (not recorded which). The specimen sequenced was whole blood. The chain carries TRBV30 and TRBJ1-5, with D hard to call. The CDR3 sequence is CACLPEGQPQHF. The CDR3 region has the DNA TGTGCCTGCCTTCCTGAGGGTCAGCCCCAGCATTTT.